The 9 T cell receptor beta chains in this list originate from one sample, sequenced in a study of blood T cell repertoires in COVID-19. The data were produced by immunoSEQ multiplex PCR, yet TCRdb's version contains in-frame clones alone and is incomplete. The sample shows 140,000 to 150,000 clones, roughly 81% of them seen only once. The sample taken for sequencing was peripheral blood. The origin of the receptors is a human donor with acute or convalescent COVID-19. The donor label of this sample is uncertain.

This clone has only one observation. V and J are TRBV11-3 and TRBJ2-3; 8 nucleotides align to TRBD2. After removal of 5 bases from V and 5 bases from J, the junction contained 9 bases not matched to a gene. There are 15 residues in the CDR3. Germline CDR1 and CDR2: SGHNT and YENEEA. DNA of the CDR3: TGTGCCAGCAGCCCCCGGGGGGGCAAAGGAGATACGCAGTATTTT. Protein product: CASSPRGGKGDTQYF.

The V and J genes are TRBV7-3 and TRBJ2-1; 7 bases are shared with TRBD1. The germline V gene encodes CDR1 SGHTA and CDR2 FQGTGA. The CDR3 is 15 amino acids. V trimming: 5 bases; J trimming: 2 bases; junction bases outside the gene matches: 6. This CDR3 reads CASSPGTVTYNEQFF. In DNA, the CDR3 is TGTGCCAGCAGCCCCGGGACAGTAACCTACAATGAGCAGTTCTTC. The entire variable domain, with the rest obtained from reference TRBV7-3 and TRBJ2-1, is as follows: GAGVSQTPSNKVTEKGKYVELRCDPISGHTALYWYRQSLGQGPEFLIYFQGTGAADDSGLPNDRFFAVRPEGSVSTLKIQRTERGDSAVYLCASSPGTVTYNEQFFGPGTRLTVL.

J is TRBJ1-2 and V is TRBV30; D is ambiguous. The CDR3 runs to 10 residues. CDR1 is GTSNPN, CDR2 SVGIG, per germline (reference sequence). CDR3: CAGKVEGYTF. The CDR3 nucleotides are TGTGCAGGCAAGGTGGAGGGCTACACCTTC.

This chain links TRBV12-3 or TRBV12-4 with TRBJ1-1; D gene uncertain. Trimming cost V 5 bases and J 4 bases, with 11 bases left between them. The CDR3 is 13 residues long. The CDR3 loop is CASSPPSRTEAFF. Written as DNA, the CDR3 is TGTGCCAGCAGTCCCCCTAGTCGCACTGAAGCTTTCTTT.

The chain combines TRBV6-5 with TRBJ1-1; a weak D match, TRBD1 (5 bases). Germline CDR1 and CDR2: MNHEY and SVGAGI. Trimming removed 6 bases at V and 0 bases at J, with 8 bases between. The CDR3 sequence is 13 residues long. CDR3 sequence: CASRQQVNTEAFF. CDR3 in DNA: TGTGCCAGCAGGCAACAGGTGAACACTGAAGCTTTCTTT.

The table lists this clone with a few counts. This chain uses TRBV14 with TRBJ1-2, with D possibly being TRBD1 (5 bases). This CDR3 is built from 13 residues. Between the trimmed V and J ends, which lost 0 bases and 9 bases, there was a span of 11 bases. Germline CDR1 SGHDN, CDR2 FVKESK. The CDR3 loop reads CASSQERRGSYTF. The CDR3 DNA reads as TGTGCCAGCAGCCAAGAGAGGAGGGGAAGCTACACCTTC.

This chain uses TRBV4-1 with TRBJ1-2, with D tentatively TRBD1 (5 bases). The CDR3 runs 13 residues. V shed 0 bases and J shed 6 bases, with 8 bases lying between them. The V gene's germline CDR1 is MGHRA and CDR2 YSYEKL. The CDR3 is CASSQDRGHGYTF. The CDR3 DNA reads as TGCGCCAGCAGCCAAGATAGGGGCCATGGCTACACCTTC.

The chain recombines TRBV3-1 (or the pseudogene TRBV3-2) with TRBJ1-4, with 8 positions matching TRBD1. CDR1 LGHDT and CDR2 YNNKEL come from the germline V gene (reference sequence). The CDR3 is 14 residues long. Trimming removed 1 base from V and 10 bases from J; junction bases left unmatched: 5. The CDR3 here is CASSQGDRGGKLFF. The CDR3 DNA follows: TGTGCCAGCAGCCAAGGAGACAGGGGAGGAAAACTGTTTTTT.

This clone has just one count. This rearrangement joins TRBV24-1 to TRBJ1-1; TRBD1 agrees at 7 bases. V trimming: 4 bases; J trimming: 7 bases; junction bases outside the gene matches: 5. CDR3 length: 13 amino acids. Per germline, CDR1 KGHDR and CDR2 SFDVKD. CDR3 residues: CATSDPGQVEAFF. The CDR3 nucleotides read TGTGCCACCAGTGACCCCGGACAGGTTGAAGCTTTCTTT.